This TCR beta chain was captured by sequencing in a study of CXCR3-negative and CXCR3-positive naive CD8 T cells. Study in general: Total TRB output reached some 140 million reads, about 1.5 +/- 0.3 million per library. Findings and caveats of the study: Researchers reported similar TRBV-TRBJ usage in naive CXCR3-negative and CXCR3-positive cells, though memory differed. CXCR3-positive naive cells carried more hydrophobic TRB CDR3s than CXCR3-negative ones.

Germline lookup yields CDR1 MNHEY and CDR2 SMNVEV (reference sequence). The CDR3 is made up of 15 amino acids. CD45RO-CCR7+CD27+CD95- marked naive CD8+ T cells. Of note for this clonotype: Its antigen is not known.

The authors prepared UMI-labeled TRB cDNA libraries by 5' RACE. For each CDR3 protein, TCRdb gives one entry from its re-call of the 5' RACE reads, without DNA. The table lists 120,000 to 150,000 distinct CDR3 sequences. The sequenced sample was naive CXCR3+ CD8+ T cells from blood. Indicated subset: CD45RO-CCR7+CD27+CD95- naive CD8+ T cells expressing CXCR3 (TNR3+). The chain employs TRBV27 and TRBJ2-7; the D gene TCRdb calls, TRBD2, cannot be checked with no DNA. The source of this sequence is a human donor in good health. Some clones in this sample may be carry-over from other donors' samples. The CDR3 is CASSATSSAFYEQYF.